The 5 T cell receptor beta chains presented below share a single source sample, sequenced in a study of blood T cell repertoires in COVID-19. Sequencing used immunoSEQ multiplex PCR; TCRdb keeps in-frame clones, though not all of them. This sample has over 200,000 clones, with approximately 87% found just once. The sequenced material came from PBMCs or T cells enriched from blood (not recorded which). These receptors were collected from a woman aged 45-65 years in a cohort exposed to, infected with or recovered from COVID-19 (not recorded which).

The chain has TRBV5-4 and TRBJ1-6; 10 positions match TRBD1. This CDR3 is built from 16 residues. J was trimmed by 7 bases and V by 3 bases; bases with no gene match: 7. CDR1 SGHNT and CDR2 YYREEE come from the germline V gene (reference sequence). CDR3 region: CASSSQTGGRNSPLHF. CDR3 nucleotides: TGTGCCAGCAGCTCACAGACAGGGGGCAGAAATTCACCCCTCCACTTT.

The V and J genes are TRBV12-5 and TRBJ1-5; 9 nucleotides agree with TRBD1. The CDR3 spans 17 residues. With 0 bases clipped from V and 6 bases from J, the junction kept 9 bases outside the gene matches. Germline V lookup: CDR1 LGHNT, CDR2 FRNRAP. The CDR3 sequence is CASGLVLGQGDGQPQHF. CDR3 DNA: TGTGCTAGTGGTTTGGTATTGGGACAGGGTGACGGTCAGCCCCAGCATTTT.

This sequence joins TRBV28 and TRBJ1-2; D not certain. The CDR3 spans 12 residues. Germline V lookup: CDR1 MDHEN, CDR2 SYDVKM. Between the trimmed V and J ends, which lost 2 bases and 6 bases, there was a span of 7 bases. The CDR3 spells CASSLNTHGYTF. CDR3 DNA: TGTGCCAGCAGTTTAAACACCCATGGCTACACCTTC.

The chain employs TRBV2 and TRBJ2-1; D remains ambiguous. The germline CDR1 and CDR2 sequences are SNHLY and FYNNEI. The CDR3 is 15 residues long. The V end lost 0 bases, the J end lost 0 bases, and 6 bases lay between the germline ends. The CDR3 DNA reads as TGTGCCAGCAGTGAAGCGCGGAGCTCCTACAATGAGCAGTTCTTC. Translation gives CASSEARSSYNEQFF.

The genes are TRBV28 and TRBJ2-3; TRBD2 matches 14 bases. This CDR3 has 19 amino acids. The germline V gene encodes CDR1 MDHEN and CDR2 SYDVKM. The junction had 18 bases not matched to a gene; V was cut back by 5 bases and J by 8 bases. The CDR3: CASSVTGTSGGMGFSTQYF. The CDR3 nucleotides are TGTGCCAGCAGTGTAACCGGGACTAGCGGGGGAATGGGGTTTAGTACGCAGTATTTT.